A single sample is the source of the 5 T cell receptor beta chains below, sequenced in a study of metastatic and nonmetastatic thyroid tumors. TCRdb recomputed clones from the PCR reads via MiXCR. The sample lists about 21,000 clones; 28% were seen once. No treatment of any kind had been given to any patient before thyroid surgery. Specimen: tumor tissue. Receptors originate from a male donor with papillary thyroid cancer or a benign thyroid nodule (not recorded which). Some clones in this sample may be carry-over from other donors' samples.

This clone was detected ten times or more. The chain combines TRBV5-6 with TRBJ2-1; 9 nucleotides align to TRBD2. The CDR3 loop spans 16 amino acids. Germline assignment: CDR1 SGHDT and CDR2 YYEEEE. V lost 1 base and J lost 6; bases outside the gene matches: 8. The CDR3 loop reads CASSLSLAGWSNEQFF. CDR3 DNA sequence: TGTGCCAGCAGCTTGTCTCTAGCGGGATGGTCCAATGAGCAGTTCTTC.

This clone was seen more than once but under ten times. Just one base apart from a much larger clone, this may be a read error. The chain is built from TRBV19 and TRBJ1-4; 8 bases fit TRBD1. This CDR3 spans 13 amino acids. The germline CDR1 and CDR2 sequences are LNHDA and SQIVND (reference sequence). The CDR3 is CVSGGQANEKLFF. The CDR3 nucleotides are TGTGTCAGTGGGGGACAGGCAAATGAAAAACTGTTTTTT.

This clone was seen just once. CDR3 bases: TGTGCCAGCAGCGTCGGGACAGGGACTAATGAAAAACTGTTTTTT. This translates into CASSVGTGTNEKLFF. The chain recombines TRBV9 with TRBJ1-4, with 9 bases that match TRBD1. Germline V gene lookup returns CDR1 SGDLS and CDR2 YYNGEE. V was pared by 2 bases and J by 2 bases, with 1 base of the junction left unmatched. The CDR3 covers 15 residues. Complete variable domain (other parts from reference TRBV9 and TRBJ1-4): DSGVTQTPKHLITATGQRVTLRCSPRSGDLSVYWYQQSLDQGLQFLIQYYNGEERAKGNILERFSAQQFPDLHSELNLSSLELGDSALYFCASSVGTGTNEKLFFGSGTQLSVL.

The table lists this clone with a few counts. This may stem from a read error, because a much larger clone lies one nucleotide away. Because the CDR3 is missing its conserved closing phenylalanine or tryptophan, this is likely a read error. The chain is built from TRBV12-3 or TRBV12-4 and TRBJ1-2; 7 bases match TRBD1. The CDR3 runs 13 residues. Unmatched junction bases numbered 10, after V lost 5 bases and J lost 10 bases. The CDR3 DNA reads TGTGCCAGCAGTCCGGGACAGACGGGCGTCTACACCCTC. Its protein is CASSPGQTGVYTL.

This clone is labeled as medium-sized. The rearrangement links TRBV12-3 or TRBV12-4 to TRBJ2-7; tentatively, D is TRBD1 (5 bases). This CDR3 is built from 12 residues. Trimming pared 2 bases from V and 6 bases from J, leaving 8 bases between. The CDR3 sequence is CASSLQGSEQYF. CDR3 DNA sequence: TGTGCCAGCAGTTTACAGGGTTCCGAGCAGTACTTC.